Sequencing of this T cell receptor (beta chain) was carried out in a study of molecular identifiers for immune sequencing clone quantification. The CDR3 consists of 16 residues. V lost 1 base, J lost 9 bases, and 9 bases stayed unmatched. Germline V gives CDR1 SQVTM, CDR2 ANQGSEA. Sorting recovered naive CD8 T cells on a CD8+CD4-CCR7+CD45RA+ profile. This clonotype appeared many times. Its antigen is currently unknown. Each CDR3 protein gets one entry after TCRdb re-called the PCR reads with MiXCR. The table shows more than 250,000 distinct CDR3 sequences, with 20% to 25% occurring only once. Study-level results: Effector cells kept over 98% of their molecules in clones above 20 RNA copies, while naive cells kept under 1% there.

The sequence came from a human donor in good health. Some libraries in this study had Jurkat cell RNA spiked in. Specimen: naive CD8+ T cells from blood, with Jurkat cell RNA spiked in. Subset meaning: FACS-sorted CD8+CD4-CCR7+CD45RA+ naive T cells. The chain is built from TRBV29-1 and TRBJ2-1, with TRBD2 matching 13 bases. The CDR3 DNA reads as TGCAGCGTTGAAGCGGGGACTAGCGGGATGTACGGTGAGCAGTTCTTC. It is translated as CSVEAGTSGMYGEQFF.